This T cell receptor (beta chain) was sequenced for a study of cytomegalovirus exposure and HLA in healthy donors. Study-wide results and caveats: Per a later analysis, 15,000 to 20,000 TCR beta sequences showed association with HLA alleles at 0.05 false discovery rate. The investigators catalogued 150 to 200 TCR beta chains as cytomegalovirus-associated.

Primers included in the PCR were 60 Vbeta and 13 Jbeta primers. The table came from immunoSEQ multiplex PCR; TCRdb's copy has only in-frame clones and leaves some out. The sample holds approximately 150,000 clones, roughly 85% seen once. This clone appeared a single time. Its antigen is not known. V was shortened by 5 bases and J by 0 bases, with 7 bases between the two germline ends. The CDR3 consists of 13 residues. CDR1 is SGHAT, CDR2 FQNNGV, per germline. This rearrangement joins TRBV11-2 to TRBJ1-1; D ambiguous. The source is a male donor in good health and CMV-seronegative. What was sequenced was PBMCs. DNA for the CDR3: TGTGCCAGCAGCCGGTTAATGAACACTGAAGCTTTCTTT. This gives the protein CASSRLMNTEAFF.